This T cell receptor (beta chain) was sequenced for a study of blood T cells in healthy people across ages. As for this clonotype: What it recognizes is unknown.

Study conclusions and caveats: The unsorted PBMCs prevented any conclusive comparison of naive versus antigen-experienced cells.

It was with a sample-barcoded 5' primer and a J-beta primer mix that a second PCR of roughly 6 to 12 cycles was run. Via MiXCR, TCRdb re-called the 5' RACE reads, giving one row per CDR3 protein. Of about 940,000 distinct CDR3 sequences listed, under 50% are singletons. The CDR3 runs to 17 residues. The trim removed 3 bases at V and 1 base at J, leaving 5 bases unmatched. The sequence came from a man younger than 45 in good health. Sequenced: blood. The genes are TRBV12-3 or TRBV12-4 and TRBJ2-7; TRBD2 matches at 14 bases. CDR3 sequence: CASSLTSGGGRSYEQYF. CDR3 DNA sequence: TGTGCCAGCAGTTTGACTAGCGGGGGGGGTAGATCCTACGAGCAGTACTTC.